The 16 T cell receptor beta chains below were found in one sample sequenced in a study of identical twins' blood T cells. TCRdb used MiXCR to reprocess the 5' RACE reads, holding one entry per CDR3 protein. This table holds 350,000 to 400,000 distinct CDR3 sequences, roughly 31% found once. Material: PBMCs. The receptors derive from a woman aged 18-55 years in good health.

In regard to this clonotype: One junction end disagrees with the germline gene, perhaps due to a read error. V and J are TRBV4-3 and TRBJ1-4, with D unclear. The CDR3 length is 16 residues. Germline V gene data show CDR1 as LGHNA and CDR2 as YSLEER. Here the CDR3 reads CASSQLGGSTNEKLFF. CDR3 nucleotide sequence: TGCGCCAGTAGCCAACTTGGAGGATCGACTAATGAAAAACTGTTTTTT.

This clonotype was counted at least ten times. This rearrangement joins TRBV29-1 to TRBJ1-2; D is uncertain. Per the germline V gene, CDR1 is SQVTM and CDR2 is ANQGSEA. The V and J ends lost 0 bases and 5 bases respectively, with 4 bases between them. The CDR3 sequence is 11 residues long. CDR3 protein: CSVEDQYGYTF. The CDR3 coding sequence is TGCAGCGTTGAAGACCAGTATGGCTACACCTTC. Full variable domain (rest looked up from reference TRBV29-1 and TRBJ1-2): SAVISQKPSRDICQRGTSLTIQCQVDSQVTMMFWYRQQPGQSLTLIATANQGSEATYESGFVIDKFPISRPNLTFSTLTVSNMSPEDSSIYLCSVEDQYGYTFGSGTRLTVV.

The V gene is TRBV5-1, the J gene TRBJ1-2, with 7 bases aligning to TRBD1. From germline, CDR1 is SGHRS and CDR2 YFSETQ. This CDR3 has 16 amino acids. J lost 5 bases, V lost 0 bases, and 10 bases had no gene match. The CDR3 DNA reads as TGCGCCAGCAGCTTGGGCGACACCCAGGGGGGTTATGGCTACACCTTC. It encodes CASSLGDTQGGYGYTF.

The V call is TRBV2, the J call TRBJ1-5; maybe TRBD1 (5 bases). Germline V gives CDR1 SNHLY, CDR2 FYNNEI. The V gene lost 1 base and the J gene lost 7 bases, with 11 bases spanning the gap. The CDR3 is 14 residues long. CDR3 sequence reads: CASSEGRVKQPQHF. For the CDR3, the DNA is TGTGCCAGCAGTGAAGGCAGGGTGAAACAGCCCCAGCATTTT.

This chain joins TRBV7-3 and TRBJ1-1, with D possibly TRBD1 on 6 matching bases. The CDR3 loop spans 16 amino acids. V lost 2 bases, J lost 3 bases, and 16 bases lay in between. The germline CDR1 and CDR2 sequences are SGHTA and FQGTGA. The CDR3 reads CASSLRGGGLDTEAFF. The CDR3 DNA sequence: TGTGCCAGCAGCTTACGGGGGGGCGGTCTCGACACTGAAGCTTTCTTT.

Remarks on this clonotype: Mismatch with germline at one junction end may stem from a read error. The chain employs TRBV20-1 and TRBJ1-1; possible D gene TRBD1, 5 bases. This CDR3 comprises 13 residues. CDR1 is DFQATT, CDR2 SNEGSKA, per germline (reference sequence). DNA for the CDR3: TGCAGTGAATCCGGGACCCGTGTCGCTGAAGCCTTCTTT. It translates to CSESGTRVAEAFF.

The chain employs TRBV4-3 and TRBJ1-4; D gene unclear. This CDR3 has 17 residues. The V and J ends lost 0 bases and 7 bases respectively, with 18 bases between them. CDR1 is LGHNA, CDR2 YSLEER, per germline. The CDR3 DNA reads TGCGCCAGCAGCCAAGATATGGCGGTCGATCTGAGTGAAAAACTGTTTTTT. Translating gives CASSQDMAVDLSEKLFF.

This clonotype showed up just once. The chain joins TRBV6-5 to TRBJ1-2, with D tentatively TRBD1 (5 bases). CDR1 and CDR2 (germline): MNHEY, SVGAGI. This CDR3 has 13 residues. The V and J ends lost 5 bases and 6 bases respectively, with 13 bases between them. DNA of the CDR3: TGTGCCAGCAGTGAAGACAGTCTGGATGGCTACACCTTC. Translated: CASSEDSLDGYTF.

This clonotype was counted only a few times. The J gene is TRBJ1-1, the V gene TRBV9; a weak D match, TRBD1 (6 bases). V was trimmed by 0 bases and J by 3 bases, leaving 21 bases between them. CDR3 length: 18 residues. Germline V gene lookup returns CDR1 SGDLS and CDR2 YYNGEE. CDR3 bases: TGTGCCAGCAGCGTAGGGGTCTCGATACAGGGCGGCGACACTGAAGCTTTCTTT. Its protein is CASSVGVSIQGGDTEAFF.

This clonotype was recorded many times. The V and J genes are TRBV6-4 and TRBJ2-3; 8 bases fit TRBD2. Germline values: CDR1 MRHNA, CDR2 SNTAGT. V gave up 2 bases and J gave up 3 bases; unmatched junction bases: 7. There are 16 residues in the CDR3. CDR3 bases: TGTGCCAGCAGTGACAATATCGGGGGGGCGACAGATACGCAGTATTTT. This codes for CASSDNIGGATDTQYF.

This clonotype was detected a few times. The DNA for the CDR3 is TGTGCCAGCAGTCCCTGGGGTAGCAATCAGCCCCAGCATTTT. Translating it yields CASSPWGSNQPQHF. The J gene is TRBJ1-5, the V gene TRBV6-5; no reliable D call. V was trimmed by 5 bases and J by 0 bases, leaving 8 bases between them. The CDR3 extends over 14 amino acids. Germline CDR1 MNHEY, CDR2 SVGAGI.

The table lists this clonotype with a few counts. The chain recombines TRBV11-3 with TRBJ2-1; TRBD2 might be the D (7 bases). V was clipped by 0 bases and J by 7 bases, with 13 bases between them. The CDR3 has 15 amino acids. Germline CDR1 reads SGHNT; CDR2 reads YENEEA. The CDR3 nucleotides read TGTGCCAGCAGCTTAGAATCGGGGGGCAAGAATGAGCAGTTCTTC. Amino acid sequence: CASSLESGGKNEQFF.

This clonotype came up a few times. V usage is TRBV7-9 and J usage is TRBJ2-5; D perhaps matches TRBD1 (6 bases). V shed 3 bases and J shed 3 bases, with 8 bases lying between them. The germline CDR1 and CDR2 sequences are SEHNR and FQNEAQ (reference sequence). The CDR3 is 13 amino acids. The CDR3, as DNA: TGTGCCAGCAGCTTTGGGGACAAAGAGACCCAGTACTTC. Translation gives CASSFGDKETQYF.

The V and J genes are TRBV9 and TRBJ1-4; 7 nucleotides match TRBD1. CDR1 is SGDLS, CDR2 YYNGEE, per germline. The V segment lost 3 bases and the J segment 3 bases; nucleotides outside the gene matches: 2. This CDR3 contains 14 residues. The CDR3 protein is CASSAGTANEKLFF. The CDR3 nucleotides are TGTGCCAGCAGCGCGGGGACAGCTAATGAAAAACTGTTTTTT.

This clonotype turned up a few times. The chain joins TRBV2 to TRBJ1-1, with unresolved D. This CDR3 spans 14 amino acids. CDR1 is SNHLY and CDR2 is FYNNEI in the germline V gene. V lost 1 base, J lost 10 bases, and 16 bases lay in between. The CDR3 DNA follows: TGTGCCAGCAGTGAAGGGGTGTTGGAGATCACAGCTTTCTTT. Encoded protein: CASSEGVLEITAFF.

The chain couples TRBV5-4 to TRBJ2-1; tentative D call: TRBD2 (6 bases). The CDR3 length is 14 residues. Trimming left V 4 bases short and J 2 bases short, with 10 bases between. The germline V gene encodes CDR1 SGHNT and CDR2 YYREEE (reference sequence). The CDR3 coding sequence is TGTGCCAGCAGCCTGGGACTCCCCTACAATGAGCAGTTCTTC. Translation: CASSLGLPYNEQFF.